Reported below is one T cell receptor beta chain. This clonotype has just a few counts. One base away there is no much larger clone; base qualities are not given. Per the publication, the treatment or condition label means: live attenuated yellow fever vaccine strain. PBMCs were isolated from peripheral blood using a standard Ficoll-Paque protocol. Epitope-specific CD8 T cells were sorted with a dextramer loaded with the yellow fever NS4B epitope peptide, together with anti-CD3 and anti-CD8 staining. TriZol was used to extract RNA from bulk PBMCs, CD4 and CD8 fractions, and dextramer-positive and dextramer-negative fractions. The germline V gene yields SGHDT for CDR1 and YYEEEE for CDR2. Measured from the cysteine to the phenylalanine, the CDR3 is 13 residues long. The entry retains the CDR3 DNA only, 39 bases that are in frame from base 1. Trimming takes 1 base from V and 7 bases from J, and the germline ends sit 11 bases apart.

TCR cDNA was synthesized by 5'RACE template switching, which introduced a universal primer site and unique molecular identifiers. cDNA synthesis was primed from both the TCR alpha and TCR beta constant segments. Two PCR steps were used to amplify libraries, with sample barcodes and sequencing adapters being added in the second step. Sequencing of the libraries was done on either Illumina HiSeq 2500 (2x100 bp) or NovaSeq (2x150 bp). The source study handled its data this way. Reads were demultiplexed and collapsed into UMI consensus sequences with MIGEC, and V(D)J alignment was performed with MiXCR. Using edgeR on replicate PBMC samples, clonotypes were called vaccine-responding if FDR was below 0.01 and the log2 fold change was above 5 up to day 15. Each bulk clonotype received a CD4 or CD8 identity based on whether the sequenced CD4 or CD8 repertoire contained that clonotype at higher abundance. Clonotypes enriched at least 10-fold in dextramer-positive over dextramer-negative fractions were defined as NS4B-specific, and CD4-biased clonotypes were excluded. TCRdb cleaned the public reads at Q25 with fastp, built clones with MiXCR and kept in-frame beta chains. Rows merge per CDR3 protein into single entries with the most common DNA and genes. None of the V and J calls come from the authors' own analysis; TCRdb made them. The sample profile shows 50,000 or so distinct CDR3 sequences; around 6.7% of them were found once. Jointly, the top ten make up 20% to 25% of the sample.

The source of the sample is a study of T cells after yellow fever vaccination (dated by TCRdb to between 2017 and 2020). Background on the whole study: The SMART-Seq v4 Ultra Low Input RNA kit was used to prepare libraries from fractions with low cell numbers. To follow T-cell clones before and after both primary and booster YFV17D yellow fever vaccination, bulk TCR alpha and beta repertoires underwent longitudinal sequencing. The cohort comprised two healthy male donors, one aged 18 to 30 and one aged 30 to 40 years. Bulk PBMC replicates and cell subsets were isolated from blood drawn at multiple timepoints before and after both primary and secondary immunization.

Broad study findings and their caveats: The secondary T-cell response was weaker than the primary response but faster, peaking on day 5 instead of day 15. A small fraction of clonotypes showed up in both the CD4 and CD8 compartments, probably as a result of convergent recombination. Because the study included only a couple of donors, the extent to which the findings can be generalized is limited. Because abundant contaminating clonotypes from the bulk population could be contained in FACS-sorted repertoires, computational filtering was required. Most clones expanded after primary vaccination (around 96% of CD4 and roughly 90% of CD8) were re-detected after the booster, suggesting that broad memory maintenance occurred.

The TCR was taken from a man aged 18 to 29 who received the YFV17D yellow fever vaccine. The source material was CD8+ T cells not binding an NS4B(214-222) dextramer, sorted from PBMCs, sampled about 41 days after the first yellow fever vaccination. This specimen's cell subset or site label, interpreted: NS4B epitope dextramer-negative CD8 T cells. The chain links TRBV5-6 with TRBJ1-1, with the D segment identity uncertain. Here the CDR3 is given as CASSLKLVFEAFF. The bases are TGTGCCAGCAGCTTGAAATTGGTCTTTGAAGCTTTCTTT. Outside the CDR3, residues come from the reference TRBV5-6 and TRBJ1-1 proteins, so the full variable domain is: DAGVTQSPTHLIKTRGQQVTLRCSPKSGHDTVSWYQQALGQGPQFIFQYYEEEERQRGNFPDRFSGHQFPNYSSELNVNALLLGDSALYLCASSLKLVFEAFFGQGTRLTVV.